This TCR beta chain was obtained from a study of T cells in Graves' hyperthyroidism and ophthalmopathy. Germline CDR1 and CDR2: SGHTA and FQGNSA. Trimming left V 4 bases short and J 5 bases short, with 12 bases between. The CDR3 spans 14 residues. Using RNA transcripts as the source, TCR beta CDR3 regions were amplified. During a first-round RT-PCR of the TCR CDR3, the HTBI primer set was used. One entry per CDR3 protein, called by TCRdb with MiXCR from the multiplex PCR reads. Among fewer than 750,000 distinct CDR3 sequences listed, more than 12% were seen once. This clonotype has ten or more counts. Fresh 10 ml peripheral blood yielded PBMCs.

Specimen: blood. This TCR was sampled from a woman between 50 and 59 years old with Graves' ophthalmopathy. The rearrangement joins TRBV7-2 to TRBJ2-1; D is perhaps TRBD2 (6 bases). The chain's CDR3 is CASSSATSHNEQFF. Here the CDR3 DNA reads TGTGCCAGCAGCTCGGCGACTAGTCACAATGAGCAGTTCTTC.